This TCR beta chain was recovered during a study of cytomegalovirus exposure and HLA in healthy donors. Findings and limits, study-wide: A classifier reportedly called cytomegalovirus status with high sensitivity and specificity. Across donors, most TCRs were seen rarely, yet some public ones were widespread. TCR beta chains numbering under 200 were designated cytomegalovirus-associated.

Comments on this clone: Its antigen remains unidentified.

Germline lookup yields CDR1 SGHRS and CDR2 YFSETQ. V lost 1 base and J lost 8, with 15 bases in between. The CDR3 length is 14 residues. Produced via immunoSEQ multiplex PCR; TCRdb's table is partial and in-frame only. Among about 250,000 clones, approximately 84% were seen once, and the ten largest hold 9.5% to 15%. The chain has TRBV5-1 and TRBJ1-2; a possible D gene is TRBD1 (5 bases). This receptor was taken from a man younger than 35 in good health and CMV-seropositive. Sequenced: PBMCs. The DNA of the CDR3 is TGCGCCAGCAGCTTGACTAGAGGGGCCGACGGCTACACCTTC. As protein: CASSLTRGADGYTF.